These 13 T cell receptor beta chains originate from one sample sequenced in a study of blood T cell repertoires in COVID-19. Repertoires were generated with immunoSEQ multiplex PCR, while TCRdb's copy carries only in-frame clones and drops some. The sample holds 150,000 or so clones; about four fifths are singletons and the top ten take approximately 16%. Sequencing was performed on peripheral blood. These receptors originate from a human donor with acute or convalescent COVID-19. The donor label of this sample is uncertain.

The CDR3 region has the DNA TGTGCCAGCAGCTTTTATACTCCCGGTTACAATGAGCAGTTCTTC. Protein product: CASSFYTPGYNEQFF. The V and J genes are TRBV7-2 and TRBJ2-1; no definite D call. The V and J ends lost 3 bases and 4 bases respectively, with 13 bases between them. This CDR3 comprises 15 residues. The germline V gene has CDR1 SGHTA and CDR2 FQGNSA.

This sequence joins TRBV4-3 and TRBJ2-5, with a tentative D call TRBD2 (5 bases). This CDR3 spans 15 amino acids. Germline V gives CDR1 LGHNA, CDR2 YSLEER. V was trimmed by 0 bases and J by 0 bases, leaving 8 bases between them. CDR3 DNA sequence: TGCGCCAGCAGCCAAGATCCGGGGTACCAAGAGACCCAGTACTTC. It encodes CASSQDPGYQETQYF.

This clone was detected a few times. V is TRBV11-2 and J is TRBJ2-7, with 8 bases lining up with TRBD1. The CDR3 consists of 16 residues. The V gene's germline CDR1 is SGHAT and CDR2 FQNNGV. V trimming: 5 bases; J trimming: 4 bases; junction bases outside the gene matches: 13. CDR3 coding DNA: TGTGCCAGCAGCGCCGACAGGGGACGTTGGTGGTACGAGCAGTACTTC. Protein product: CASSADRGRWWYEQYF.

The rearrangement links TRBV30 to TRBJ2-7; no firm D call. Germline CDR1 reads GTSNPN; CDR2 reads SVGIG (reference sequence). V was shortened by 2 bases and J by 3 bases, with 8 bases between the two germline ends. The CDR3 has 12 residues. In nucleotides, the CDR3 is TGTGCCTGGAGTAGTTTAGTCTACGAGCAGTACTTC. Translation: CAWSSLVYEQYF.

J is TRBJ1-1 and V is TRBV27; 7 positions match TRBD1. Germline values: CDR1 MNHEY, CDR2 SMNVEV (reference sequence). V was clipped by 4 bases and J by 9 bases; unmatched bases: 5. CDR3 size: 12 residues. The CDR3 reads CASSSKGAKAFF. The CDR3 DNA follows: TGTGCCAGCAGTTCAAAGGGGGCGAAAGCTTTCTTT.

The chain is built from TRBV2 and TRBJ2-7; possible D gene TRBD2, 6 bases. Per germline, CDR1 SNHLY and CDR2 FYNNEI. V lost 7 bases, J lost 7 bases, and 20 bases lay in between. CDR3 length equals 14 residues. In DNA form, the CDR3 reads TGTGCCAGCAACGGAGACGCATTCGGGGGTGAGCAGTACTTC. Amino acid sequence: CASNGDAFGGEQYF.

The J gene is TRBJ2-5, the V gene TRBV3-1 (or the pseudogene TRBV3-2), with unresolved D. V shed 5 bases and J shed 7 bases, with 14 bases lying between them. The CDR3 spans 13 residues. Germline lookup yields CDR1 LGHDT and CDR2 YNNKEL (reference sequence). CDR3 sequence: CASSIVHTGTQYF. CDR3 bases: TGTGCCAGCAGCATAGTACATACGGGGACCCAGTACTTC.

This clone occurred a few times. This sequence joins TRBV3-1 (or the pseudogene TRBV3-2) and TRBJ1-2; TRBD1 is a possible D gene (6 bases). The germline V gene has CDR1 LGHDT and CDR2 YNNKEL (reference sequence). The CDR3 is 15 residues long. V lost 2 bases and J 6 bases, leaving 16 bases between the germline ends. CDR3 nucleotides: TGTGCCAGCAGCCAACACCAAAGATCAGGGGATGGCTACACCTTC. It codes for CASSQHQRSGDGYTF.

CDR3 sequence: CASSPRAALTSTDTQYF. As DNA, the CDR3 is TGTGCCAGTAGCCCGCGGGCGGCCCTCACTAGCACAGATACGCAGTATTTT. The genes are TRBV19 and TRBJ2-3; tentative D call: TRBD2 (5 bases). The CDR3 is made up of 17 amino acids. The V end was cut by 6 bases, the J end by 0 bases, with 19 bases between. Germline V gene lookup returns CDR1 LNHDA and CDR2 SQIVND (reference sequence).

This clone came up once. This chain's CDR3 is CASSPGGRGVEQYF. The CDR3 DNA is TGTGCCAGCAGCCCTGGGGGCAGGGGAGTCGAGCAGTACTTC. The rearrangement joins TRBV5-4 to TRBJ2-7; D is perhaps TRBD1 (6 bases). The CDR3 consists of 14 residues. Deletions cut 4 bases from V and 6 bases from J, with 17 bases between. Germline assignment: CDR1 SGHNT and CDR2 YYREEE (reference sequence).

V gene TRBV10-1 combines with J gene TRBJ1-1; D remains ambiguous. From germline, CDR1 is WNHNN and CDR2 SYGVQD (reference sequence). V was clipped by 3 bases and J by 4 bases, with 9 bases between them. CDR3 length: 13 amino acids. The CDR3 is CASSDPRGTEAFF. The CDR3 bases are TGCGCCAGCAGTGACCCGCGGGGCACTGAAGCTTTCTTT.

This clone was seen more than once but under ten times. The J gene is TRBJ1-4, the V gene TRBV19, with D possibly TRBD1 on 5 matching bases. The CDR3 runs 13 residues. V was clipped by 5 bases and J by 8 bases, with 12 bases between them. Germline V lookup: CDR1 LNHDA, CDR2 SQIVND (reference sequence). The CDR3 loop is CASSRQSYEKLFF. The CDR3 nucleotides read TGTGCCAGTAGTCGACAGTCGTACGAAAAACTGTTTTTT.

The chain joins TRBV10-2 to TRBJ2-5, with a tentative D call TRBD2 (7 bases). V was clipped by 0 bases and J by 6 bases, with 17 bases between them. The CDR3 is 16 amino acids. From germline, CDR1 is WSHSY and CDR2 SAAADI. CDR3: CASSESGGGGGKTQYF. The CDR3 DNA sequence: TGCGCCAGCAGTGAGTCAGGCGGGGGCGGTGGCAAGACCCAGTACTTC.